What follows are 9 T cell receptor beta chains derived from one specimen sequenced in a study of T cells in Graves' hyperthyroidism and ophthalmopathy. Regions amplified from RNA transcripts were the TCR beta CDR3 regions. HTBI primers were the set used in a first-round RT-PCR of the TCR CDR3. TCRdb called the multiplex PCR reads again in MiXCR, with one record for every CDR3 protein. Among approximately 300,000 distinct CDR3 sequences listed, approximately 18% were seen once. Sequenced input: blood. The receptors were gathered from a man over 45 with Graves' ophthalmopathy.

This clonotype was detected ten times or more. V usage is TRBV28 and J usage is TRBJ1-2; no clear D gene. Germline CDR1 reads MDHEN; CDR2 reads SYDVKM. Trimming removed 5 bases from V and 4 bases from J, with 11 bases in between. The length of the CDR3 is 13 residues. The CDR3 region has the DNA TGTGCCAGCAGTCGAGGGCGCGGCTATGGCTACACCTTC. Translation gives CASSRGRGYGYTF.

This clonotype showed up just a few times. The chain carries TRBV29-1 and TRBJ2-7, with D maybe TRBD1 (7 bases). Trimming took 7 bases from V and 2 from J, leaving 15 bases between them. This CDR3 region has 13 residues. Germline V gene lookup returns CDR1 SQVTM and CDR2 ANQGSEA. Written as DNA, the CDR3 is TGCAGCGCCGTAGACAGGGAGGCCTACGAGCAGTACTTC. Protein: CSAVDREAYEQYF.

The table lists this clonotype with a few counts. The chain employs TRBV28 and TRBJ2-7; TRBD1 matches 10 bases. Germline V gene sequence: CDR1 MDHEN, CDR2 SYDVKM. The CDR3 is made up of 14 amino acids. V lost 7 bases, J lost 6 bases, and 9 bases stayed unmatched. The CDR3 region has the DNA TGTGCCAGCACCTCCGGGACAGGGGCTGTCGAGCAGTACTTC. Its protein product is CASTSGTGAVEQYF.

The chain combines TRBV19 with TRBJ2-6; tentative D call: TRBD1 (6 bases). The CDR3 sequence is 18 residues long. Germline CDR1 and CDR2: LNHDA and SQIVND (reference sequence). V shed 4 bases and J shed 5 bases, with 21 bases lying between them. Here the CDR3 reads CASSKTGTIGSRANVLTF. CDR3 DNA: TGTGCCAGTAGTAAAACCGGGACAATAGGGTCACGGGCCAACGTCCTGACTTTC. The full variable domain, with the rest looked up from reference TRBV19 and TRBJ2-6, is DGGITQSPKYLFRKEGQNVTLSCEQNLNHDAMYWYRQDPGQGLRLIYYSQIVNDFQKGDIAEGYSVSREKKESFPLTVTSAQKNPTAFYLCASSKTGTIGSRANVLTFGAGSRLTVL.

This clonotype was observed at least ten times. The chain recombines TRBV3-1 with TRBJ2-6; TRBD1 aligns across 9 bases. V lost 4 bases, J lost 4 bases, and 8 bases stayed unmatched. The CDR3 runs 17 residues. The germline CDR1 and CDR2 sequences are LGHDT and YNNKEL (reference sequence). CDR3 residues: CASSRSGTGPGANVLTF. The DNA for the CDR3 is TGTGCCAGCAGCCGATCAGGGACAGGGCCCGGGGCCAACGTCCTGACTTTC.

At least ten counts were recorded for this clonotype. V gene TRBV30 combines with J gene TRBJ1-2; no firm D call. Germline CDR1 is GTSNPN and CDR2 is SVGIG (reference sequence). Trimming took off 0 bases at V and 0 bases at J, with 5 bases between the two ends. The CDR3 contains 13 residues. The DNA for the CDR3 is TGTGCCTGGAGTGTAAGTGCTAACTATGGCTACACCTTC. It translates to CAWSVSANYGYTF.

With respect to this clonotype: A much larger clone lies one base from this, so it may be a read error. The chain joins TRBV15 to TRBJ2-7, with 7 bases lining up with TRBD2. Looked up from germline, CDR1 is LNHNV and CDR2 is YYDKDF (reference sequence). Trimming took 2 bases from V and 7 from J; bases not matched to a gene: 11. The CDR3 length is 15 residues. In nucleotides, the CDR3 is TGTGCCACCAGCAGAAGCCGCGGGAGCAATAATGAGCAGTACTTC. Its protein product is CATSRSRGSNNEQYF.

This rearrangement joins TRBV6-1 to TRBJ2-7, with D unresolved. The V end was cut by 6 bases, the J end by 2 bases, with 17 bases between. Germline V lookup: CDR1 MNHNS, CDR2 SASEGT. This CDR3 contains 15 residues. In DNA form, the CDR3 reads TGTGCCAGCAGCCCGGGTCGACGGGTTACCTACGAGCAGTACTTC. Translated: CASSPGRRVTYEQYF.

There are a few counts of this clonotype. This sequence joins TRBV7-9 and TRBJ2-5, with D perhaps matching TRBD2 (5 bases). This CDR3 comprises 14 residues. V was shortened by 5 bases and J by 5 bases, with 15 bases between the two germline ends. CDR1 is SEHNR and CDR2 is FQNEAQ in the germline V gene (reference sequence). DNA of the CDR3: TGTGCCAGCAGCCCCGACATAGCGAGGGAGACCCAGTACTTC. Its translation: CASSPDIARETQYF.